This T cell receptor beta chain originates from a study of shared clonotypes between healthy human individuals. Study conclusions and caveats: Donor scarcity curtailed the genetic and exposure-history diversity represented herein.

Germline assignment: CDR1 SGHTA and CDR2 FQGTGA. The V end was cut by 5 bases, the J end by 7 bases, with 14 bases between. The CDR3 contains 13 residues. Using immunoSEQ multiplex PCR, the repertoire was profiled, and TCRdb retains in-frame clones only, with some absent. The table includes about 480,000 clones, about 80% detected once. As to this clone: Its matching antigen is unknown.

The chain couples TRBV7-3 to TRBJ1-2, with a tentative D call TRBD1 (6 bases). The sequenced sample consisted of PBMCs. The source of this sequence is a woman in her forties in good health. Some clones in this sample may be carry-over from other donors' samples. The CDR3 region is CASSPDRIVGYTF. The CDR3 nucleotides read TGTGCCAGCAGCCCAGACAGGATTGTTGGCTACACCTTC.